The 17 T cell receptor beta chains given below trace back to one sample, sequenced in a study of blood T cell repertoires in COVID-19. The data were produced by immunoSEQ multiplex PCR, yet TCRdb's version contains in-frame clones alone and is incomplete. This sample has fewer than 30,000 clones; 80% to 90% occur once, and the top ten carry more than 25%. The sequenced material came from peripheral blood. Every receptor here comes from a woman of 80 years or more with COVID-19, enrolled during active disease.

The J gene is TRBJ1-3, the V gene TRBV5-1, with a tentative D call TRBD1 (6 bases). The germline CDR1 and CDR2 sequences are SGHRS and YFSETQ. This CDR3 comprises 14 residues. The ends were cut back, 1 base at V and 6 bases at J, with 11 bases in the middle. CDR3: CASSLWGLENTIYF. CDR3 coding DNA: TGCGCCAGCAGCTTGTGGGGGCTTGAAAACACCATATATTTT. The entire variable domain, with the rest obtained from reference TRBV5-1 and TRBJ1-3, is as follows: KAGVTQTPRYLIKTRGQQVTLSCSPISGHRSVSWYQQTPGQGLQFLFEYFSETQRNKGNFPGRFSGRQFSNSRSEMNVSTLELGDSALYLCASSLWGLENTIYFGEGSWLTVV.

The chain recombines TRBV10-3 with TRBJ1-1; no reliable D call. The V and J ends lost 7 bases and 0 bases respectively, with 18 bases between them. The CDR3 spans 16 residues. From germline, CDR1 is ENHRY and CDR2 SYGVKD. CDR3 DNA: TGTGCCATCACCCCCCCTGAGACTGTTATGAACACTGAAGCTTTCTTT. It specifies CAITPPETVMNTEAFF.

This clone has a handful of counts. The V gene is TRBV7-7, the J gene TRBJ2-2; the D gene is possibly TRBD2 (6 bases). This CDR3 is built from 15 residues. Germline loops: CDR1 SSHAT, CDR2 FNYEAQ (reference sequence). The V end was cut by 1 base, the J end by 11 bases, with 17 bases between. The CDR3 bases are TGTGCCAGCAGCTTAGGGACGGGAGCCTCTGGAGAGCTGTTTTTT. Its protein product is CASSLGTGASGELFF.

The genes are TRBV2 and TRBJ2-7, with 8 bases aligning to TRBD1. The J segment lost 3 bases and the V segment lost 7 bases, leaving 5 bases of the junction unmatched. In germline, CDR1 is SNHLY, CDR2 FYNNEI. The CDR3 consists of 13 residues. CDR3 DNA: TGTGCCAGCACCGGACAGGGTAACTACGAGCAGTACTTC. Its protein product is CASTGQGNYEQYF.

V usage is TRBV9 and J usage is TRBJ1-2, with 9 positions matching TRBD1. Germline CDR1 reads SGDLS; CDR2 reads YYNGEE. The CDR3 runs 14 residues. The ends lost 3 bases at V and 2 bases at J; junction bases unmatched: 2. CDR3 sequence (DNA): TGTGCCAGCAGCGGGACAGGGGAGAACTATGGCTACACCTTC. Protein: CASSGTGENYGYTF.

The chain has TRBV5-6 and TRBJ2-3; TRBD2 is a possible D gene (5 bases). The V gene's germline CDR1 is SGHDT and CDR2 YYEEEE. V lost 6 bases and J 6 bases, leaving 20 bases between the germline ends. The CDR3 covers 15 residues. The CDR3 sequence is CASNRGGPLPDTQYF. As DNA, the CDR3 is TGTGCCAGCAACCGGGGTGGGCCTCTCCCGGATACGCAGTATTTT.

The chain uses TRBV9 and TRBJ2-7, with 11 bases matching TRBD2. Germline V gene data show CDR1 as SGDLS and CDR2 as YYNGEE. There are 15 residues in the CDR3. With V trimmed by 2 bases and J by 0 bases, 1 base remained unmatched. The CDR3 sequence: CASSVSGGASYEQYF. In nucleotides, the CDR3 is TGTGCCAGCAGCGTTAGCGGGGGGGCCTCCTACGAGCAGTACTTC.

The chain uses TRBV18 and TRBJ2-7; possibly TRBD2 for D (5 bases). Germline CDR1 is KGHSH and CDR2 is LQKENI. CDR3 size: 14 residues. V was pared by 6 bases and J by 7 bases, with 19 bases between. CDR3 sequence reads: CASSVGSPPGEQYF. In DNA, the CDR3 is TGTGCCAGCTCGGTTGGGAGTCCGCCTGGGGAGCAGTACTTC.

The chain employs TRBV27 and TRBJ2-4; possible D gene TRBD2, 6 bases. V dropped 11 bases and J dropped 7 bases, with 12 bases sitting between them. CDR1 MNHEY and CDR2 SMNVEV come from the germline V gene (reference sequence). The CDR3 totals 11 residues. In DNA form, the CDR3 reads TGTGCCGTCCGGGGGATGAACATTCAGTACTTC. It codes for CAVRGMNIQYF.

The CDR3 nucleotides are TGCGCCAGCAGCCAAGAGGGACAGAGCTCTGGAAACACCATATATTTT. Residues: CASSQEGQSSGNTIYF. The rearrangement uses TRBV4-1 and TRBJ1-3; 7 bases agree with TRBD1. This CDR3 is 16 amino acids long. Germline trimming cut 0 bases from V and 0 bases from J; bases unmatched to any gene: 2. Looked up from germline, CDR1 is MGHRA and CDR2 is YSYEKL.

V gene TRBV7-6 combines with J gene TRBJ2-1, with no clear D. Germline CDR1 reads SGHVS; CDR2 reads FNYEAQ. Trimming stripped 1 base from V and 8 bases from J, with 6 bases between. This CDR3 has 12 residues. The CDR3 spells CASSLDKYEQFF. CDR3 DNA: TGTGCCAGCAGCTTAGATAAATATGAGCAGTTCTTC. The complete variable domain, with remaining parts taken from reference TRBV7-6 and TRBJ2-1, reads GAGVSQSPRYKVTKRGQDVALRCDPISGHVSLYWYRQALGQGPEFLTYFNYEAQQDKSGLPNDRFSAERPEGSISTLTIQRTEQRDSAMYRCASSLDKYEQFFGPGTRLTVL.

The V call is TRBV6-5, the J call TRBJ1-1; 7 positions match TRBD1. Germline V gene data show CDR1 as MNHEY and CDR2 as SVGAGI. The CDR3 runs to 13 residues. V dropped 6 bases and J dropped 0; count of bases not matched to a gene: 1. CDR3 protein: CASRTGLNTEAFF. The CDR3 nucleotides read TGTGCCAGCAGGACAGGGCTGAACACTGAAGCTTTCTTT.

As DNA, the CDR3 is TGTGCCAGCAGCCAAGTCACAGGGCAAGCTTTCTTT. Translation: CASSQVTGQAFF. This chain joins TRBV3-1 (or the pseudogene TRBV3-2) and TRBJ1-1; D may be TRBD1 (6 bases). Germline lookup yields CDR1 LGHDT and CDR2 YNNKEL (reference sequence). V dropped 1 base and J dropped 9 bases, with 9 bases sitting between them. The CDR3 is made up of 12 amino acids.

The chain combines TRBV7-3 with TRBJ2-7, with D perhaps matching TRBD2 (6 bases). Trimming shortened V by 1 base and J by 0 bases, and 10 bases separated the two germline ends. Germline values: CDR1 SGHTA, CDR2 FQGTGA. This CDR3 comprises 15 residues. CDR3 DNA sequence: TGTGCCAGCAGCTTAAGCGGGATTAGCTCCTACGAGCAGTACTTC. Protein sequence: CASSLSGISSYEQYF.

The genes are TRBV3-1 (or the pseudogene TRBV3-2) and TRBJ2-2; a weak D match, TRBD1 (6 bases). The germline CDR1 and CDR2 sequences are LGHDT and YNNKEL (reference sequence). Trimming shortened V by 4 bases and J by 4 bases, and 13 bases separated the two germline ends. The CDR3 sequence is 15 residues long. The CDR3 sequence is CASSLLGAGTGELFF. The CDR3 DNA sequence: TGTGCCAGCAGCCTCCTGGGGGCGGGCACCGGGGAGCTGTTTTTT.

The chain links TRBV2 to TRBJ1-2; TRBD1 agrees at 8 bases. The length of the CDR3 is 12 residues. J was trimmed by 7 bases and V by 6 bases; bases with no gene match: 4. The germline V gene encodes CDR1 SNHLY and CDR2 FYNNEI. CDR3 nucleotides: TGTGCCAGCAGAACAGGGGGTGGTGGCTACACCTTC. As protein: CASRTGGGGYTF.

This clone was seen a single time. The chain employs TRBV2 and TRBJ2-3, with 11 bases matching TRBD2. Trimming cost V 8 bases and J 6 bases; bases outside gene matches: 7. This CDR3 is built from 14 residues. Germline lookup yields CDR1 SNHLY and CDR2 FYNNEI. CDR3 in DNA: TGTGCCAGCCAAATTAGCGGGGGGGCCGATACGCAGTATTTT. It yields the protein CASQISGGADTQYF.